Described below is a single TCR beta chain sequence and its context. Its antigen is unknown. This entry belongs to a study of naive and memory T cell subsets. The beta constant-region primer was an equimolar mix of two oligonucleotides covering TRBC1 and TRBC2. An oligonucleotide with the SP2 primer and a 12-nucleotide UMI was ligated to the cDNA 3' end. TCRdb independently ran MiXCR on the UMI-ligation and nested PCR reads; one entry per CDR3 protein. The top ten clones hold 15% to 20% of a sample with 23,000 or so distinct CDR3 sequences, around 10% of them seen once. CD8 T cells were positively selected from what remained after CD4 positive selection. Findings and caveats of the study: Gini index rose across naive, CM, EM and EMRA in CD4 and CD8. Clonotypes are single alpha or beta chains, not paired receptors.

The CDR3 loop spans 15 amino acids. V shed 0 bases and J 5 bases; nucleotides not matched to a gene: 3. CDR1 SGHAT and CDR2 FQNNGV come from the germline V gene. The V call is TRBV11-2, the J call TRBJ2-1; the match to TRBD2 covers 8 bases. The clonotype originates from a human donor in good health. The sequenced sample consisted of central memory CD8+ T cells from blood. CDR3 DNA sequence: TGTGCCAGCAGCTTAGATTGGGGACTAGACAATGAGCAGTTCTTC. This encodes CASSLDWGLDNEQFF.